The clone carrying this T cell receptor (beta chain) turned up a few times. What it binds is not known. The data were obtained in a study of long-term antiretroviral therapy in people with HIV. The study's findings and limits: Clonal expansions arising prior to ART prevailed in the repertoire at every time point.

This CDR3 contains 13 residues. In germline, CDR1 is MNHNY, CDR2 SVGAGI (reference sequence). V gave up 8 bases and J gave up 9 bases; unmatched junction bases: 6. Version v3.0 of the immunoSEQ assay was performed at survey level. Only in-frame clones appear in the TCRdb table, and some are missing; sequencing was by immunoSEQ multiplex PCR. The sample has tens of thousands of clones, roughly 87% seen once. Every one of the donors gave at least one pre-ART PBMC sample and at least two post-ART PBMC samples. Every specimen held between roughly 0.95-10 million cryopreserved PBMC. These were thawed and washed before DNA extraction.

The sequencing used unsorted PBMCs, collected 1.1 years before starting antiretroviral therapy. The chain is built from TRBV6-6 and TRBJ1-6, with 8 bases matching TRBD1. This sequence was found in a woman aged 25 to 39 with HIV. The CDR3 region is CASGGQGRSPLHF. The CDR3 nucleotides read TGTGCCAGCGGCGGACAGGGACGTTCACCCCTCCACTTT.